Shown below are 29 T cell receptor beta chains from a single sample sequenced in a study of T cell responses to AZD1222 COVID-19 vaccine. Sequenced by immunoSEQ multiplex PCR; TCRdb stores in-frame clones only, minus some. The data show approximately 150,000 clones, 80% to 95% seen once. This material consisted of peripheral blood, taken on day 0 of AZD1222 vaccination. The receptors originated from an adult in good health.

The chain carries TRBV28 and TRBJ2-2, with D possibly TRBD1 on 5 matching bases. CDR1 MDHEN and CDR2 SYDVKM come from the germline V gene. The CDR3 has 15 residues. The ends were cut back, 4 bases at V and 6 bases at J, with 15 bases in the middle. In nucleotides, the CDR3 is TGTGCCAGCAGTTCGGCAGGGCTTGGGGCCGGGGAGCTGTTTTTT. Translation: CASSSAGLGAGELFF.

J is TRBJ2-7 and V is TRBV2; D gene unclear. CDR1 SNHLY and CDR2 FYNNEI come from the germline V gene. This CDR3 has 12 amino acids. V lost 8 bases to trimming and J lost 3 bases, with 11 bases between them. CDR3 nucleotides: TGTGCCAGCTTAGGTAACCTCTACGAGCAGTACTTC. Protein product: CASLGNLYEQYF.

This clone showed up just a few times. This chain links TRBV4-1 with TRBJ2-2; D might be TRBD1 (5 bases). Germline values: CDR1 MGHRA, CDR2 YSYEKL. This CDR3 is built from 15 residues. Trimming took off 4 bases at V and 0 bases at J, with 9 bases between the two ends. The CDR3 is CASSPDITNTGELFF. CDR3 sequence (DNA): TGCGCCAGCAGCCCGGACATAACGAACACCGGGGAGCTGTTTTTT.

The chain recombines TRBV10-3 with TRBJ1-5; 11 bases are shared with TRBD1. The CDR3 is 14 residues long. The V and J ends lost 5 bases and 5 bases, in that order; junction bases with no gene match: 2. Germline values: CDR1 ENHRY, CDR2 SYGVKD. This chain's CDR3 is CAISRTGGDQPQHF. In DNA form, the CDR3 reads TGTGCCATCAGTAGGACAGGGGGCGATCAGCCCCAGCATTTT.

The CDR3 sequence is CASATPIGGSYNSPLHF. Written as DNA, the CDR3 is TGTGCCAGCGCCACCCCCATCGGAGGCTCCTATAATTCACCCCTCCACTTT. V usage is TRBV28 and J usage is TRBJ1-6; D remains unclear. The ends were cut back, 8 bases at V and 0 bases at J, with 17 bases in the middle. CDR3 length: 17 amino acids. CDR1 is MDHEN and CDR2 is SYDVKM in the germline V gene. Using reference TRBV28 and TRBJ1-6 for the parts outside the CDR3, the full variable domain is DVKVTQSSRYLVKRTGEKVFLECVQDMDHENMFWYRQDPGLGLRLIYFSYDVKMKEKGDIPEGYSVSREKKERFSLILESASTNQTSMYLCASATPIGGSYNSPLHFGNGTRLTVT.

This chain connects TRBV2 to TRBJ1-1; D perhaps matches TRBD1 (5 bases). With 5 bases removed from V and 3 bases from J, the gap between germline ends came to 10 bases. This CDR3 has 13 amino acids. In germline, CDR1 is SNHLY, CDR2 FYNNEI. The CDR3 spells CASSSRDDTEAFF. The CDR3 nucleotides are TGTGCCAGCAGTTCCAGGGACGACACTGAAGCTTTCTTT.

This clone was found a few times. The CDR3 reads CASSLVKANIQYF. Here the CDR3 DNA reads TGTGCCAGCAGCTTAGTGAAGGCAAACATTCAGTACTTC. The chain carries TRBV7-3 and TRBJ2-4; no clear D. The CDR3 consists of 13 residues. V was cut by 2 bases and J by 6 bases, with 8 bases left in between. CDR1 and CDR2 (germline): SGHTA, FQGTGA.

The genes are TRBV14 and TRBJ2-5; TRBD2 is a possible D gene (5 bases). This CDR3 contains 15 residues. The V and J ends lost 2 bases and 4 bases respectively, with 14 bases between them. Per the germline V gene, CDR1 is SGHDN and CDR2 is FVKESK. The chain's CDR3 is CASSQPGNRGETQYF. For the CDR3, the DNA is TGTGCCAGCAGCCAACCGGGTAATCGGGGAGAGACCCAGTACTTC.

V is TRBV24-1 and J is TRBJ2-2, with D hard to call. The CDR3 spans 14 residues. Trimming cost V 3 bases and J 3 bases, with 7 bases left between them. CDR1 KGHDR and CDR2 SFDVKD come from the germline V gene. The CDR3 sequence is CATSDLPDTGELFF. In nucleotides, the CDR3 is TGTGCCACCAGTGATCTCCCAGACACCGGGGAGCTGTTTTTT.

The rearrangement joins TRBV5-4 to TRBJ2-3, with 13 bases aligning to TRBD2. The CDR3 contains 16 residues. Germline V gene lookup returns CDR1 SGHNT and CDR2 YYREEE (reference sequence). Trimming removed 2 bases from V and 2 bases from J; junction bases left unmatched: 2. CDR3 DNA: TGTGCCAGCAGCTTAGGGACTAGCGGGACCACAGATACGCAGTATTTT. It is translated as CASSLGTSGTTDTQYF. Filled out from reference TRBV5-4 and TRBJ2-3, the complete variable domain reads ETGVTQSPTHLIKTRGQQVTLRCSSQSGHNTVSWYQQALGQGPQFIFQYYREEENGRGNFPPRFSGLQFPNYSSELNVNALELDDSALYLCASSLGTSGTTDTQYFGPGTRLTVL.

The CDR3 spells CASSVAQGTEAFF. CDR3 in DNA: TGTGCCAGCAGCGTAGCGCAGGGTACTGAAGCTTTCTTT. The chain recombines TRBV7-3 with TRBJ1-1, with D tentatively TRBD1 (5 bases). V was cut by 5 bases and J by 5 bases, with 12 bases left in between. There are 13 residues in the CDR3. CDR1 is SGHTA and CDR2 is FQGTGA in the germline V gene.

The chain joins TRBV20-1 to TRBJ2-3; no clear D gene. Germline-derived CDR1 and CDR2 are DFQATT and SNEGSKA (reference sequence). CDR3 size: 14 residues. The V end lost 3 bases, the J end lost 1 base, and 11 bases lay between the germline ends. This CDR3 is CSASRRVRTDTQYF. The DNA of the CDR3 is TGCAGTGCTAGTAGAAGGGTACGCACAGATACGCAGTATTTT.

This chain connects TRBV30 to TRBJ1-1; D gene uncertain. Germline V gene lookup returns CDR1 GTSNPN and CDR2 SVGIG (reference sequence). V lost 3 bases, J lost 5 bases, and 16 bases lay in between. This CDR3 is 14 amino acids long. The CDR3: CAWSSGEEYTEAFF. CDR3 coding DNA: TGTGCCTGGAGCAGCGGGGAAGAATATACTGAAGCTTTCTTT.

The CDR3 sequence: CSVVEGSITDTQYF. DNA for the CDR3: TGCAGCGTTGTGGAGGGCAGCATCACAGATACGCAGTATTTT. V usage is TRBV29-1 and J usage is TRBJ2-3, with D possibly being TRBD2 (6 bases). The CDR3 is made up of 14 amino acids. Germline V gene lookup returns CDR1 SQVTM and CDR2 ANQGSEA. V gave up 4 bases and J gave up 2 bases, with 13 bases separating them.

The gene calls are TRBV6-4 and TRBJ2-1, with 10 nucleotides matching TRBD1. V was clipped by 4 bases and J by 12 bases; unmatched bases: 18. Germline V gene sequence: CDR1 MRHNA, CDR2 SNTAGT. This CDR3 spans 17 amino acids. CDR3 protein: CASSARPDGQGGNGQFF. DNA for the CDR3: TGTGCCAGCAGTGCCCGACCCGACGGACAGGGGGGTAACGGGCAGTTCTTC.

The J gene is TRBJ1-4, the V gene TRBV5-4; D call uncertain. Looked up from germline, CDR1 is SGHNT and CDR2 is YYREEE (reference sequence). The V end lost 4 bases, the J end lost 5 bases, and 12 bases lay between the germline ends. This CDR3 is built from 14 residues. The CDR3 nucleotides are TGTGCCAGCAGCCCCTTTGGGAGCAATGAAAAACTGTTTTTT. Translation gives CASSPFGSNEKLFF.

This clone was seen only once. This sequence joins TRBV5-1 and TRBJ2-7; maybe TRBD1 (5 bases). The CDR3 is 13 amino acids. Trimming removed 4 bases from V and 2 bases from J, with 10 bases in between. CDR1 is SGHRS, CDR2 YFSETQ, per germline. CDR3 in amino acids: CASSRGFAYEQYF. The CDR3 DNA sequence: TGCGCCAGCAGCAGGGGCTTTGCCTACGAGCAGTACTTC.

V gene TRBV9 combines with J gene TRBJ1-1; 7 nucleotides align to TRBD1. This CDR3 region has 13 residues. The V gene end was trimmed by 4 bases and the J gene end by 3 bases; junction bases not matched to a gene: 3. Germline V CDR1 and CDR2: SGDLS, YYNGEE. The CDR3 loop reads CASSFDRDTEAFF. The CDR3 nucleotides are TGTGCCAGCAGCTTTGACAGGGACACTGAAGCTTTCTTT. The full variable domain, in which reference TRBV9 and TRBJ1-1 provide the parts outside the CDR3, is DSGVTQTPKHLITATGQRVTLRCSPRSGDLSVYWYQQSLDQGLQFLIQYYNGEERAKGNILERFSAQQFPDLHSELNLSSLELGDSALYFCASSFDRDTEAFFGQGTRLTVV.

The chain employs TRBV7-3 and TRBJ2-5; 9 nucleotides align to TRBD1. CDR1 and CDR2 from the germline V gene are SGHTA and FQGTGA. J gave up 2 bases and V 3 bases, and 4 bases lay outside the gene matches. The length of the CDR3 is 15 residues. This CDR3 reads CASSFGTGWQETQYF. Written as DNA, the CDR3 is TGTGCCAGCAGCTTCGGGACAGGGTGGCAAGAGACCCAGTACTTC.

The chain combines TRBV7-9 with TRBJ2-7, with D possibly being TRBD1 (6 bases). This CDR3 contains 15 residues. Germline CDR1 and CDR2: SEHNR and FQNEAQ (reference sequence). Trimming removed 3 bases at V and 4 bases at J, with 16 bases between. In DNA, the CDR3 is TGTGCCAGCAGCTTGGAAAAGGGGGAGAAGTACGAGCAGTACTTC. Translated, it gives CASSLEKGEKYEQYF.

The V and J genes are TRBV2 and TRBJ2-5; D is unresolved. This CDR3 comprises 13 residues. Trimming stripped 4 bases from V and 4 bases from J, with 10 bases between. Germline V lookup: CDR1 SNHLY, CDR2 FYNNEI. CDR3 coding DNA: TGTGCCAGCAGTGGGAGAACACGAGAGACCCAGTACTTC. Translating it yields CASSGRTRETQYF.

The V gene is TRBV5-5, the J gene TRBJ2-1; no clear D gene. The V gene's germline CDR1 is SGHKS and CDR2 YYEKEE (reference sequence). CDR3 length equals 17 residues. Between the trimmed V and J ends, which lost 4 bases and 0 bases, there was a span of 17 bases. CDR3 residues: CASSPRAPAYSYNEQFF. As DNA, the CDR3 is TGTGCCAGCAGCCCACGGGCGCCAGCCTACTCCTACAATGAGCAGTTCTTC.

This clone appeared once. The V gene is TRBV9, the J gene TRBJ2-1; 10 nucleotides align to TRBD2. The length of the CDR3 is 17 residues. CDR1 is SGDLS, CDR2 YYNGEE, per germline. Trimming took 0 bases from V and 9 from J; bases not matched to a gene: 12. The CDR3 sequence is CASSVEGTSVAFGEQFF. The CDR3 nucleotides are TGTGCCAGCAGCGTAGAGGGGACTAGCGTTGCCTTTGGTGAGCAGTTCTTC.

The rearrangement joins TRBV7-3 to TRBJ1-1, with D perhaps TRBD1 (5 bases). There are 13 residues in the CDR3. Germline CDR1 is SGHTA and CDR2 is FQGTGA. Trimming took off 5 bases at V and 3 bases at J, with 10 bases between the two ends. The CDR3 loop is CASSQQVDTEAFF. CDR3 nucleotide sequence: TGTGCCAGCAGCCAACAGGTAGACACTGAAGCTTTCTTT.

The rearrangement links TRBV10-2 to TRBJ1-5, with TRBD1 identical over 8 bases. Looked up from germline, CDR1 is WSHSY and CDR2 is SAAADI. Germline trimming cut 8 bases from V and 5 bases from J; bases unmatched to any gene: 8. The CDR3 covers 14 residues. CDR3 sequence: CASRDRGSYQPQHF. The DNA of the CDR3 is TGCGCCAGCCGCGACAGGGGATCTTATCAGCCCCAGCATTTT.

This clone was observed a few times. The chain couples TRBV6-1 to TRBJ2-6; D perhaps matches TRBD1 (5 bases). Germline CDR1 and CDR2: MNHNS and SASEGT. Trimming took off 2 bases at V and 9 bases at J, with 17 bases between the two ends. This CDR3 is built from 16 residues. The CDR3 DNA is TGTGCCAGCAGTGAATTGGTCCCCCAGGGTGGCAACGTCCTGACTTTC. This gives the protein CASSELVPQGGNVLTF.

The rearrangement uses TRBV21-1 and TRBJ1-1; the table's D call TRBD1 went unverified against the DNA. TRBV21-1 is tagged as a pseudogene. There are 15 residues in the CDR3. For the CDR3, the DNA is TGTGCCAGCAGCAAAGGGGGACAGGGAGACACTGAAGCTTTCTTT. Amino acid sequence: CASSKGGQGDTEAFF.

The chain combines TRBV6-5 with TRBJ2-7; 10 nucleotides match TRBD2. Per the germline V gene, CDR1 is MNHEY and CDR2 is SVGAGI. The CDR3 sequence is 15 residues long. With V trimmed by 5 bases and J by 6 bases, 10 bases remained unmatched. CDR3 amino acids: CASSRSSGSVGEQYF. The CDR3 nucleotides read TGTGCCAGCAGTCGGTCTAGCGGGAGTGTGGGCGAGCAGTACTTC.

The chain employs TRBV5-1 and TRBJ2-3; the match to TRBD2 covers 7 bases. The CDR3 loop spans 15 amino acids. V shed 0 bases and J 1 base; nucleotides not matched to a gene: 2. The V gene's germline CDR1 is SGHRS and CDR2 YFSETQ. Here the CDR3 DNA reads TGCGCCAGCAGCTTGGGTACTAGCGGCACAGATACGCAGTATTTT. Translation gives CASSLGTSGTDTQYF.